Sequencing of this TCR beta chain was carried out in a study of blood T cell repertoires in COVID-19. The overall study: The origin of the acute and convalescent COVID-19 samples was the United States, Italy and Spain. From T cells, B-cell-depleted T cells, or PBMCs came the material, which was cDNA or gDNA.

The CDR3 is made up of 19 amino acids. CDR1 and CDR2 from the germline V gene are KGHSH and LQKENI. V was shortened by 6 bases and J by 4 bases, with 27 bases between the two germline ends. How the authors handled the data: Estimates of nucleated cell counts were drawn from the amplification of reference gene primers. TCRdb's copy holds only in-frame clones and misses some; the assay was immunoSEQ multiplex PCR. Clone size and V and J calls were adopted from that table, with D and trimming inferred from the DNA. The sample records over 90,000 clones, roughly 79% being singletons. Enrollment of patients from Seattle took place during active infection, with longitudinal follow-up.

The V call is TRBV18, the J call TRBJ2-2; possibly TRBD2 for D (6 bases). The clonotype originates from an elderly man with COVID-19, enrolled during active disease. Sample: peripheral blood. CDR3 sequence (DNA): TGTGCCAGCTCTCCGCGGTCGGGGCGCGGGACTGGGGCCACCGGGGAGCTGTTTTTT. It encodes CASSPRSGRGTGATGELFF.